This T cell receptor delta chain originates from a study of TRDV2 sequences in healthy donors (TCRdb year 2020). In the study overall: Over 15 single-cell-derived gamma9delta2 T cell clones spanning the full range of antitumor activity were TCR-sequenced and traced within the bulk repertoire. What the authors observed across the whole study: TCRdelta clonotypes of several highly reactive clones appeared rare, being undetectable in the bulk sequencing data of their donors. Although the observed TCRdelta repertoires were highly focused, the frequency of a clonotype did not correlate with the antitumor functional potential of the respective clone.

Bulk sequencing of complete TCR delta chain (Vdelta2) repertoires was used to follow how often functionally characterized gamma9delta2 T cell clones occurred. The Dutch blood bank supplied purchased peripheral blood from anonymous healthy donors. The gamma9delta2 T cells examined in the study came from the peripheral blood of healthy donors. The germline V gene yields GEAIGNYY for CDR1 and EKD for CDR2. Counted from cysteine to phenylalanine, this CDR3 has 16 amino acids. The CDR3 DNA has 48 bases and is translated from base 1. Trimming takes 3 bases off V and 0 bases off J; junction bases not matched to a gene: 8. To note about this clone: Its target antigen remains unknown. No quality values exist for individual bases; no much larger clone is one base distant.

Libraries came from PCR. Sequencing took place on an Illumina MiSeq. The authors' analysis ran thus. Clonotypes represented by only a single read were excluded when reporting TRDV repertoire clonotype frequencies. Via CATT, TCRdb reprocessed the public reads, and rows with identical DNA were then joined. The V and J calls come from TCRdb's annotation, not from the publication. The table for this sample lists over a thousand delta-chain clones; roughly 57% of them were counted only once. The biggest ten clones account for roughly 19% of the sample. This chain joins TRDV2 to TRDJ1; 8 bases in the junction line up with TRDD3. The sequencing input was Vd2+ gamma-delta T cells from blood. Reading the label with the study, this specimen's cell subset or site is: TCR Vdelta2-expressing (gamma9delta2) T cells. The TCR comes from a human donor in good health. The sequenced DNA: TGTGCCTGTGACGCGGTGGGGGATCCGTACACCGATAAACTCATCTTT. The translation is CACDAVGDPYTDKLIF.